One and the same sample provided the 23 T cell receptor beta chains below, sequenced in a study of PD-1 blockade in classical Hodgkin lymphoma. Regarding time point: cycle 4 day 1 (C4D1), after more than five weeks of nivolumab. Exposure to brentuximab vedotin varied, and each patient had relapsed following autologous stem cell transplantation. TCRdb's table, derived via immunoSEQ multiplex PCR, lists solely in-frame clones and lacks some. The table includes 50,000 to 65,000 clones, around 90% detected once. The starting material was peripheral blood mononuclear cells (PBMCs), obtained before the fourth cycle of nivolumab. Every receptor here comes from a human donor with classical Hodgkin lymphoma.

The rearrangement joins TRBV7-6 to TRBJ1-5, with D unresolved. The V and J ends lost 4 bases and 3 bases respectively, with 7 bases between them. Per the germline V gene, CDR1 is SGHVS and CDR2 is FNYEAQ. The CDR3 sequence is 13 residues long. In DNA form, the CDR3 reads TGTGCCAGCAGCTCTTACCCCAATCAGCCCCAGCATTTT. As protein: CASSSYPNQPQHF.

The rearrangement uses TRBV27 and TRBJ2-5; unclear D gene. The closer fit of TRBJ2-7 to the DNA end suggests the J call may be wrong. This CDR3 spans 15 amino acids. Germline V lookup: CDR1 MNHEY, CDR2 SMNVEV (reference sequence). Here the CDR3 DNA reads TGTGCCAGCAGTTTATTGCGCGGACCAACCTACGAGCAGTACTTC. This sequence encodes CASSLLRGPTYEQYF.

This rearrangement joins TRBV28 to TRBJ2-3, with unresolved D. This CDR3 is built from 15 residues. Trimming pared 3 bases from V and 2 bases from J, leaving 12 bases between. The germline CDR1 and CDR2 sequences are MDHEN and SYDVKM. The chain's CDR3 is CASSLDDTDTDTQYF. The CDR3 coding sequence is TGTGCCAGCAGTTTGGATGACACCGACACAGATACGCAGTATTTT.

This chain joins TRBV2 and TRBJ2-1; either TRBD1 or TRBD2 may fit D (6 bases each). CDR1 SNHLY and CDR2 FYNNEI come from the germline V gene. The CDR3 is 16 residues long. V dropped 6 bases and J dropped 9 bases, with 24 bases sitting between them. Written as DNA, the CDR3 is TGTGCCAGCAGAGACTTTACAGGGACTTTTGGCTGTGAGCAGTTCTTC. Its protein is CASRDFTGTFGCEQFF. Full variable domain (remainder filled in from reference TRBV2 and TRBJ2-1): EPEVTQTPSHQVTQMGQEVILRCVPISNHLYFYWYRQILGQKVEFLVSFYNNEISEKSEIFDDQFSVERPDGSNFTLKIRSTKLEDSAMYFCASRDFTGTFGCEQFFGPGTRLTVL.

The V gene is TRBV6-1, the J gene TRBJ2-7; 8 bases line up with TRBD2. J lost 0 bases, V lost 11 bases, and 6 bases had no gene match. Germline V lookup: CDR1 MNHNS, CDR2 SASEGT. This CDR3 has 13 residues. CDR3 sequence: CAVRLAGSYEQYF. CDR3 bases: TGTGCCGTACGTCTAGCGGGCTCCTACGAGCAGTACTTC.

The V gene is TRBV28, the J gene TRBJ2-1; D remains unclear. The CDR3 is made up of 13 amino acids. CDR1 is MDHEN and CDR2 is SYDVKM in the germline V gene. The ends were cut back, 9 bases at V and 7 bases at J, with 16 bases in the middle. CDR3 amino acids: CASNPSERNEQFF. The CDR3 DNA reads TGTGCCAGTAACCCCTCCGAGAGGAATGAGCAGTTCTTC.

V usage is TRBV5-5 and J usage is TRBJ2-7; D uncertain. Trimming removed 0 bases from V and 4 bases from J, with 8 bases in between. Germline V gene sequence: CDR1 SGHKS, CDR2 YYEKEE (reference sequence). The CDR3 covers 13 residues. In nucleotides, the CDR3 is TGTGCCAGCAGCTTGGACCGACGGTACGAGCAGTACTTC. Residues: CASSLDRRYEQYF.

The V gene is TRBV7-9, the J gene TRBJ2-7, with 8 bases aligning to TRBD1. Germline values: CDR1 SEHNR, CDR2 FQNEAQ (reference sequence). V was clipped by 4 bases and J by 3 bases; unmatched bases: 2. The CDR3 consists of 13 residues. CDR3 loop: CASSSGGFYEQYF. Here the CDR3 DNA reads TGTGCCAGCAGCTCAGGGGGCTTCTACGAGCAGTACTTC.

This chain links TRBV11-2 with TRBJ1-2; D is unclear. CDR1 and CDR2 from the germline V gene are SGHAT and FQNNGV. CDR3 size: 18 residues. Trimming took 7 bases from V and 8 from J, leaving 32 bases between them. The DNA of the CDR3 is TGTGCCAGCACCCAGGCCCCATCTTACAGCACCTTGTTGAGCGGCTACACCTTC. Amino acids: CASTQAPSYSTLLSGYTF.

This rearrangement joins TRBV27 to TRBJ1-4; a weak D match, TRBD1 (5 bases). Germline V lookup: CDR1 MNHEY, CDR2 SMNVEV (reference sequence). The CDR3 loop spans 16 amino acids. Trimming left V 6 bases short and J 5 bases short, with 19 bases between. Here the CDR3 reads CASRQIAWGPNEKLFF. The DNA for the CDR3 is TGTGCCAGCAGACAAATCGCCTGGGGCCCGAATGAAAAACTGTTTTTT.

The chain carries TRBV28 and TRBJ2-7; no clear D. CDR1 is MDHEN and CDR2 is SYDVKM in the germline V gene. V lost 2 bases to trimming and J lost 2 bases, with 10 bases between them. The CDR3 length is 14 residues. CDR3: CASSLEERAYEQYF. CDR3 DNA: TGTGCCAGCAGTTTAGAAGAAAGGGCCTACGAGCAGTACTTC.

The V and J genes are TRBV9 and TRBJ2-2, with TRBD1 as a possible D gene (6 bases). The V end was cut by 3 bases, the J end by 1 base, with 10 bases between. Germline V gene data show CDR1 as SGDLS and CDR2 as YYNGEE. The CDR3 covers 15 residues. CDR3 sequence: CASSALQGNTGELFF. The CDR3 DNA reads as TGTGCCAGCAGCGCCCTACAGGGGAACACCGGGGAGCTGTTTTTT.

V and J are TRBV5-1 and TRBJ2-7, with 7 bases matching TRBD1. This CDR3 is built from 13 residues. Looked up from germline, CDR1 is SGHRS and CDR2 is YFSETQ. J lost 6 bases, V lost 1 base, and 4 bases had no gene match. The CDR3 DNA is TGCGCCAGCAGCTTGCCCCGACAGGGCGAGCAGTACTTC. It encodes CASSLPRQGEQYF.

On this clone itself: The same CDR3 arises from other DNA sequences in this sample as well. The chain carries TRBV7-2 and TRBJ2-3; D ambiguous. V lost 1 base, J lost 2 bases, and 4 bases lay in between. This CDR3 comprises 13 residues. The germline V gene has CDR1 SGHTA and CDR2 FQGNSA. The CDR3 loop reads CASSLGFTDTQYF. DNA of the CDR3: TGTGCCAGCAGCTTAGGGTTCACAGATACGCAGTATTTT.

This chain uses TRBV10-3 with TRBJ2-1; TRBD2 agrees at 7 bases. Germline-derived CDR1 and CDR2 are ENHRY and SYGVKD. The CDR3 extends over 14 amino acids. V dropped 7 bases and J dropped 4; count of bases not matched to a gene: 7. In DNA form, the CDR3 reads TGTGCCATCAAGGCGGGAGAGTCATACAATGAGCAGTTCTTC. It yields the protein CAIKAGESYNEQFF.

The CDR3 sequence: CASRLTGDSYTEAFF. As DNA, the CDR3 is TGTGCCAGCAGACTGACAGGGGATAGTTACACTGAAGCTTTCTTT. J is TRBJ1-1 and V is TRBV5-6; 8 positions match TRBD1. V lost 5 bases, J lost 3 bases, and 9 bases stayed unmatched. Germline lookup yields CDR1 SGHDT and CDR2 YYEEEE. This CDR3 has 15 amino acids.

The V call is TRBV27, the J call TRBJ2-1; no clear D gene. Germline assignment: CDR1 MNHEY and CDR2 SMNVEV (reference sequence). There are 11 residues in the CDR3. With 7 bases removed from V and 7 bases from J, the gap between germline ends came to 8 bases. The CDR3 loop reads CASTLGNEQFF. CDR3 nucleotides: TGTGCCAGCACCCTGGGGAATGAGCAGTTCTTC.

With regard to this clone: The junction departs from germline at one end; a sequencing error may be responsible. The V gene is TRBV4-2, the J gene TRBJ2-2, with 7 bases lining up with TRBD1. There are 17 residues in the CDR3. The germline V gene encodes CDR1 LGHNA and CDR2 YNFKEQ. CDR3 region: CVSSQPGTETNTGELFF. CDR3 nucleotides: TGTGTCAGCAGCCAACCCGGGACAGAGACGAACACCGGGGAGCTGTTTTTT.

V and J are TRBV5-4 and TRBJ1-1, with unresolved D. The CDR3 is 13 amino acids. Trimming left V 3 bases short and J 3 bases short, with 9 bases between. The V gene's germline CDR1 is SGHNT and CDR2 YYREEE (reference sequence). CDR3 coding DNA: TGTGCCAGCAGCTCCGAGCGGGACACTGAAGCTTTCTTT. Protein product: CASSSERDTEAFF.

The rearrangement uses TRBV7-2 and TRBJ2-3; either TRBD1 or TRBD2 may fit D (6 bases each). Trimming left V 3 bases short and J 4 bases short, with 17 bases between. The germline gives CDR1 SGHTA, CDR2 FQGNSA. The CDR3 is 16 residues long. The CDR3 loop is CASSFPRGGTPDTQYF. The CDR3 DNA follows: TGTGCCAGCAGCTTTCCCAGGGGCGGGACCCCAGATACGCAGTATTTT.

The CDR3 spells CASSPPGQGAIQGTEAFF. In DNA form, the CDR3 reads TGTGCCAGCTCACCACCGGGACAGGGGGCCATCCAGGGCACTGAAGCTTTCTTT. V and J are TRBV18 and TRBJ1-1; 12 positions match TRBD1. Germline trimming cut 0 bases from V and 4 bases from J; bases unmatched to any gene: 9. CDR1 KGHSH and CDR2 LQKENI come from the germline V gene. The CDR3 loop spans 18 amino acids.

This sequence joins TRBV6-6 and TRBJ2-7; 8 nucleotides agree with TRBD1. The CDR3 is 13 residues long. Unmatched junction bases numbered 3, after V lost 5 bases and J lost 3 bases. CDR1 and CDR2 (germline): MNHNY, SVGAGI (reference sequence). CDR3 in amino acids: CASSPGQVYEQYF. DNA for the CDR3: TGTGCCAGCAGTCCGGGACAGGTCTACGAGCAGTACTTC.

The rearrangement links TRBV10-3 to TRBJ2-3, with a weak D call TRBD2 (6 bases). Trimming left V 3 bases short and J 15 bases short, with 16 bases between. Germline CDR1 and CDR2: ENHRY and SYGVKD. This CDR3 region has 12 residues. In DNA form, the CDR3 reads TGTGCCATCAGTGAAGGTGGCAGGGAGGAATATTTT. It codes for CAISEGGREEYF.